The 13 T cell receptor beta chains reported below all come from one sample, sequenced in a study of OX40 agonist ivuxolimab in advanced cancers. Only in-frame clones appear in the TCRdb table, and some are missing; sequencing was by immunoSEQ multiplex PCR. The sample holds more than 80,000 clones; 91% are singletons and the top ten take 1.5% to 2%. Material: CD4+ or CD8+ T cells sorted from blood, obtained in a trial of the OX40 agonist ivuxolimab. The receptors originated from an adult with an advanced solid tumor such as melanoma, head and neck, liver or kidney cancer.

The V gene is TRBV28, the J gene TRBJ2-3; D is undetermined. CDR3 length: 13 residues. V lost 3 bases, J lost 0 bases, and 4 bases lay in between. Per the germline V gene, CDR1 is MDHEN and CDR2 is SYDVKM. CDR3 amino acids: CASSFGSTDTQYF. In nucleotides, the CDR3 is TGTGCCAGCAGTTTCGGCAGCACAGATACGCAGTATTTT.

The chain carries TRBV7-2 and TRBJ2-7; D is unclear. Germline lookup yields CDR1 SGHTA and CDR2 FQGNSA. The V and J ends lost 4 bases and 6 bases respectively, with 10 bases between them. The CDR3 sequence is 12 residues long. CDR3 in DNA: TGTGCCAGCAGCTGGGAAATGGGCGAGCAGTACTTC. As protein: CASSWEMGEQYF.

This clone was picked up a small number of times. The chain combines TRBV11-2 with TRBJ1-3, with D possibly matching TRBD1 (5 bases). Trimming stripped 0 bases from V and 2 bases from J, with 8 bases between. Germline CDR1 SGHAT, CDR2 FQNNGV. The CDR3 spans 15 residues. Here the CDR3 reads CASSLEGRAGNTIYF. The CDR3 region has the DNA TGTGCCAGCAGCTTAGAGGGGCGGGCTGGAAACACCATATATTTT.

CDR3 DNA: TGTGCCAGCACTATTGGGGGGGCTAGCGGGAGGATCGGAGATACGCAGTATTTT. This sequence encodes CASTIGGASGRIGDTQYF. J is TRBJ2-3 and V is TRBV28, with 11 bases lining up with TRBD2. CDR3 length: 18 amino acids. Unmatched junction bases numbered 17, after V lost 7 bases and J lost 5 bases. Germline V CDR1 and CDR2: MDHEN, SYDVKM.

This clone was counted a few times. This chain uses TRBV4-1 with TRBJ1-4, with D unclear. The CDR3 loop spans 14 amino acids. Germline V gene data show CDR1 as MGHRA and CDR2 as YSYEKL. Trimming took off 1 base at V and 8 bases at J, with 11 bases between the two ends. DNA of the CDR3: TGCGCCAGCAGCCAAGGGGAAGTAGGAGAAAAACTGTTTTTT. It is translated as CASSQGEVGEKLFF.

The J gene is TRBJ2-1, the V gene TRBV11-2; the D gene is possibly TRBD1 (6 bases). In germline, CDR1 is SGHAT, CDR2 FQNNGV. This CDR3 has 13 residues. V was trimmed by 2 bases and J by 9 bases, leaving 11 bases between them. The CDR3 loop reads CASSLQGPAEQFF. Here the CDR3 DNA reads TGTGCCAGCAGCTTACAGGGGCCGGCTGAGCAGTTCTTC.

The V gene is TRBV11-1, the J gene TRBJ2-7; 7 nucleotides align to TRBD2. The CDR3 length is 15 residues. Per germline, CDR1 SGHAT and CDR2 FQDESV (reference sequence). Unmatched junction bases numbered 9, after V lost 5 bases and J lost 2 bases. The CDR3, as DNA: TGTGCCAGCAGCCCGGTATGGGGGACTACCTACGAGCAGTACTTC. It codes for CASSPVWGTTYEQYF.

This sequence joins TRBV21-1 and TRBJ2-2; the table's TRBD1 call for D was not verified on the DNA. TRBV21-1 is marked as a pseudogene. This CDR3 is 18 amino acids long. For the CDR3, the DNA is TGTGCCAGCAGCAAATACCAGGACAGGGGAAAGGACACCGGGGAGCTGTTTTTT. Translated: CASSKYQDRGKDTGELFF.

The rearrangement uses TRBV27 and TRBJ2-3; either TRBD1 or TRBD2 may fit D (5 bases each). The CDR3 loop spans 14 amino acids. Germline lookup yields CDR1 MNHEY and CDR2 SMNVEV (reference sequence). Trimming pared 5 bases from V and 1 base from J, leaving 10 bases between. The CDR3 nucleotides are TGTGCCAGCAGTGCCCTGGGGGGCACAGATACGCAGTATTTT. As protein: CASSALGGTDTQYF.

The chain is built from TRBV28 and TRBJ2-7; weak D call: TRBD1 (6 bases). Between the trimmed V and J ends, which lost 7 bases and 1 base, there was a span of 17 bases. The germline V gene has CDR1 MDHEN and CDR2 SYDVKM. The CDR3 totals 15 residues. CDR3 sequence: CASNSAAGDSYEQYF. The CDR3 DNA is TGTGCCAGCAATTCGGCGGCAGGGGATTCCTACGAGCAGTACTTC.

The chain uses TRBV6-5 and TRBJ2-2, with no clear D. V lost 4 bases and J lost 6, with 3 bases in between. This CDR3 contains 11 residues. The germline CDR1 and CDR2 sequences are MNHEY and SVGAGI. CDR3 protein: CASSSAGELFF. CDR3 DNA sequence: TGTGCCAGCAGTTCGGCCGGGGAGCTGTTTTTT.

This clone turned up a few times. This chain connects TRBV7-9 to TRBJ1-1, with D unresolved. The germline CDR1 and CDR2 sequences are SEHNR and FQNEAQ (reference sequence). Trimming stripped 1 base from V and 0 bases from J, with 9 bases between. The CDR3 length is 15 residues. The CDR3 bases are TGTGCCAGCAGCTTAGATCAGGCTTTGAACACTGAAGCTTTCTTT. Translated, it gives CASSLDQALNTEAFF. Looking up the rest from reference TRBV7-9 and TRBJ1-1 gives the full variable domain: DTGVSQNPRHKITKRGQNVTFRCDPISEHNRLYWYRQTLGQGPEFLTYFQNEAQLEKSRLLSDRFSAERPKGSFSTLEIQRTEQGDSAMYLCASSLDQALNTEAFFGQGTRLTVV.

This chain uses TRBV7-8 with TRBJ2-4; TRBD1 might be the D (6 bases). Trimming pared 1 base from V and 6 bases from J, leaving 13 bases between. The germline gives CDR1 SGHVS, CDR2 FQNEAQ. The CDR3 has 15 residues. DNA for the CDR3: TGTGCCAGCAGCTTAGGGCGGGCAGGGGTAAACATTCAGTACTTC. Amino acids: CASSLGRAGVNIQYF.